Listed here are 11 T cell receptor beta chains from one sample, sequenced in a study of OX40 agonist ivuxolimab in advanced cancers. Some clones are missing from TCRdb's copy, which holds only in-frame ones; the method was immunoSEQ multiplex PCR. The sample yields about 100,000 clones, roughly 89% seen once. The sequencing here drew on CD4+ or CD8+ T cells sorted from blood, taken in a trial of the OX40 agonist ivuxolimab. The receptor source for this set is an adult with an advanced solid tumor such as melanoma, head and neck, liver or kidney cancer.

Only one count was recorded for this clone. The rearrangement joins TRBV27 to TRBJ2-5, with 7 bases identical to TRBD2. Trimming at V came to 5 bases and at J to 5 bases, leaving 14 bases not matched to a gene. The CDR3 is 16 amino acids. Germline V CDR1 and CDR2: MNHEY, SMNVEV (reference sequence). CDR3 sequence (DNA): TGTGCCAGCAGTACCCGGAGGGAGGGGCGGTTGGAGACCCAGTACTTC. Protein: CASSTRREGRLETQYF.

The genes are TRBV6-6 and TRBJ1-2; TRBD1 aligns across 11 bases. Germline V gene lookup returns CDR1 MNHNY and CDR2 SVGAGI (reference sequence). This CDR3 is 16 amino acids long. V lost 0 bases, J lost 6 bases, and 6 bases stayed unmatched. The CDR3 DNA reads TGTGCCAGCAGTTACTCAGAGGGACAGGGGGTGGATGGCTACACCTTC. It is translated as CASSYSEGQGVDGYTF.

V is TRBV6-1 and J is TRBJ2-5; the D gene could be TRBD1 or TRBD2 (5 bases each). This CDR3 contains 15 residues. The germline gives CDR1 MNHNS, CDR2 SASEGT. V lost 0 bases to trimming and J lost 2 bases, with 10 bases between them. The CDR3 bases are TGTGCCAGCAGTGAAGCGATGGGGGTACAAGAGACCCAGTACTTC. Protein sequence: CASSEAMGVQETQYF.

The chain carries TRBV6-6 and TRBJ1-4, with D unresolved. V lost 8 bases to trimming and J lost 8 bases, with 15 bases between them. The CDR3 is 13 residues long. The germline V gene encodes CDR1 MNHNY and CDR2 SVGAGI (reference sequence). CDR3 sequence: CASGPDAVEKLFF. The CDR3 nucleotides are TGTGCCAGCGGCCCCGACGCGGTCGAAAAACTGTTTTTT.

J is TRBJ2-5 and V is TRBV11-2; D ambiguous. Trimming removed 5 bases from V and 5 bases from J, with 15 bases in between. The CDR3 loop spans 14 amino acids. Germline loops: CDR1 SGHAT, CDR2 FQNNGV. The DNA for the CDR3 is TGTGCCAGCAGCCTGGGTCGGCTCGGGGAGACCCAGTACTTC. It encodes CASSLGRLGETQYF. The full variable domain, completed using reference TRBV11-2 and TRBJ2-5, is EAGVAQSPRYKIIEKRQSVAFWCNPISGHATLYWYQQILGQGPKLLIQFQNNGVVDDSQLPKDRFSAERLKGVDSTLKIQPAKLEDSAVYLCASSLGRLGETQYFGPGTRLLVL.

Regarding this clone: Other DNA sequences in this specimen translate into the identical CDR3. CDR3: CASRRGQATDTQYF. The CDR3 region has the DNA TGTGCCAGCAGAAGGGGACAGGCCACAGATACGCAGTATTTT. V gene TRBV6-5 combines with J gene TRBJ2-3; 8 bases fit TRBD1. Germline CDR1 and CDR2: MNHEY and SVGAGI. J lost 2 bases, V lost 6 bases, and 4 bases had no gene match. The CDR3 runs to 14 residues.

The CDR3 sequence: CASNQESGRVGDTQYF. CDR3 in DNA: TGTGCCAGCAACCAGGAGAGCGGGAGGGTTGGAGATACGCAGTATTTT. The chain has TRBV2 and TRBJ2-3; TRBD2 matches 10 bases. Per germline, CDR1 SNHLY and CDR2 FYNNEI. The J segment lost 5 bases and the V segment lost 7 bases, leaving 12 bases of the junction unmatched. This CDR3 has 16 residues.

The CDR3 is CASSATGAEGTDTQYF. CDR3 DNA sequence: TGTGCCAGTAGCGCGACAGGGGCTGAGGGCACAGATACGCAGTATTTT. The rearrangement links TRBV19 to TRBJ2-3; 8 bases match TRBD1. Trimming removed 6 bases from V and 1 base from J; junction bases left unmatched: 9. Germline V gene data show CDR1 as LNHDA and CDR2 as SQIVND (reference sequence). CDR3 length equals 16 residues.

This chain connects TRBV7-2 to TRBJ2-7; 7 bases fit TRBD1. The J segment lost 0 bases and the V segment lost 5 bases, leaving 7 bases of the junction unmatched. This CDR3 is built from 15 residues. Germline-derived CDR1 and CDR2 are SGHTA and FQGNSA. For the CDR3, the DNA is TGTGCCAGCAGCCCGGGACAGACGAGCTCCTACGAGCAGTACTTC. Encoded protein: CASSPGQTSSYEQYF.

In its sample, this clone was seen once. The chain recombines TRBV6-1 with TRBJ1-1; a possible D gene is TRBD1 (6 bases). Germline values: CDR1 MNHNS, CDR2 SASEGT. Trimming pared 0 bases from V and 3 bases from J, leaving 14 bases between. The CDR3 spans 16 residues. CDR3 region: CASSEAVGGRDTEAFF. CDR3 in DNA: TGTGCCAGCAGTGAAGCAGTGGGGGGCAGGGACACTGAAGCTTTCTTT.

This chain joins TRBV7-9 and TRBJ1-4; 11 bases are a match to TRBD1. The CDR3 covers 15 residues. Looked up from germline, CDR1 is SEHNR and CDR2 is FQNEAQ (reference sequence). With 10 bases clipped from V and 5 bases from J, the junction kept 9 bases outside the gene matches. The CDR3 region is CAIVDRGLWNEKLFF. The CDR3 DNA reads TGTGCCATCGTGGACAGGGGGCTTTGGAATGAAAAACTGTTTTTT.